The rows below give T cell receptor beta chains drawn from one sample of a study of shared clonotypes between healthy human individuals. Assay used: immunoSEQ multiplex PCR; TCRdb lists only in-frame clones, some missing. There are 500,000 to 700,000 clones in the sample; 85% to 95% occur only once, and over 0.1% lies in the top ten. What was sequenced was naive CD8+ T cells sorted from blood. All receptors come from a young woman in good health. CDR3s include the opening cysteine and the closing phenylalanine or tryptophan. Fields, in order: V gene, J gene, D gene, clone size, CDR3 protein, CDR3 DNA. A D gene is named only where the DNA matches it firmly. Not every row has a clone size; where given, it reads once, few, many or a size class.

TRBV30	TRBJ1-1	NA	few	CAWSVLSEAFF	TGTGCCTGGAGCGTTTTGTCTGAAGCTTTCTTT
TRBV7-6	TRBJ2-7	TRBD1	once	CASSPSGQSSYEQYF	TGTGCCAGCAGCCCCTCGGGACAGAGCTCCTACGAGCAGTACTTC
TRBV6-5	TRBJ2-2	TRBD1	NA	CASSQTTGSGELFF	TGTGCCAGCTCGCAAACGACAGGGAGCGGGGAGCTGTTTTTT
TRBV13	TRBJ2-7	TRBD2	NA	CASNPSGASYEQYF	TGTGCCAGCAACCCTAGCGGGGCTTCCTACGAGCAGTACTTC
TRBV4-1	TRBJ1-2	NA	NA	CASSQEMQAHYGYTF	TGCGCCAGCAGCCAAGAGATGCAGGCCCACTATGGCTACACCTTC
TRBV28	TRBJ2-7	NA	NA	CASSFTSIYEQYF	TGTGCCAGCAGTTTTACGTCAATCTACGAGCAGTACTTC
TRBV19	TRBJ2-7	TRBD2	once	CASSPGAGGTYEQYF	TGTGCCAGTAGTCCGGGAGCGGGAGGCACCTACGAGCAGTACTTC
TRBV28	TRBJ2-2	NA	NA	CASSFFYEGKTGELFF	TGTGCCAGCAGTTTCTTCTACGAGGGGAAAACCGGGGAGCTGTTTTTT
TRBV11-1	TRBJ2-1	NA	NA	CASSPGPYNEQFF	TGTGCCAGCAGCCCGGGACCATACAATGAGCAGTTCTTC
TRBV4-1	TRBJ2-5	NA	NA	CASSHPLQKETQYF	TGCGCCAGCAGCCACCCCCTCCAGAAAGAGACCCAGTACTTC
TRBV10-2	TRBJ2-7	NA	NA	CASWGGGSYEQYF	TGCGCCAGCTGGGGTGGGGGCTCCTACGAGCAGTACTTC
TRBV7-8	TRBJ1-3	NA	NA	CASSLGVGGNTIYF	TGTGCCAGCAGCTTAGGGGTGGGAGGAAACACCATATATTTT
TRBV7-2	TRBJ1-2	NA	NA	CASSLAEALGYTF	TGTGCCAGCAGCTTAGCGGAGGCTCTGGGCTACACCTTC
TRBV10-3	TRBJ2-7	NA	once	CARVLWSFPYEQYF	TGTGCCAGGGTACTCTGGAGTTTTCCCTACGAGCAGTACTTC
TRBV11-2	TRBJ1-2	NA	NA	CASSFDRGNYGYTF	TGTGCCAGCAGCTTTGACCGGGGGAACTATGGCTACACCTTC
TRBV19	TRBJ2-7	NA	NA	CASSVRTNYEQYF	TGTGCCAGTAGTGTCAGGACAAACTACGAGCAGTACTTC
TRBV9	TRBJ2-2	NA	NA	CASSDDKSNTGELFF	TGTGCCAGCAGCGATGACAAATCGAACACCGGGGAGCTGTTTTTT
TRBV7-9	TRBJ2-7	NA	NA	CASSADRYEQYF	TGTGCCAGCAGCGCCGATCGTTACGAGCAGTACTTC
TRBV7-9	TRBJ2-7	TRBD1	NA	CASSLGTGAYEQYF	TGTGCCAGCAGCTTAGGGACAGGAGCCTACGAGCAGTACTTC
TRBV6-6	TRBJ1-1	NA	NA	CATEDSGGLRNTEAFF	TGTGCCACCGAAGATAGTGGGGGCCTGAGGAACACTGAAGCTTTCTTT
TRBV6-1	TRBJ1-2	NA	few	CASSDTGRGLRGYTF	TGTGCCAGCAGTGATACGGGACGCGGGTTGCGGGGCTACACCTTC
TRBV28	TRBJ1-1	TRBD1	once	CASRHDRGPEAFF	TGTGCCAGCAGACACGACAGGGGCCCTGAAGCTTTCTTT
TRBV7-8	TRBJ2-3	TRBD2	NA	CASSIRLAVSHVDTQYF	TGTGCCAGCAGCATTAGACTAGCGGTGTCTCATGTCGATACGCAGTATTTT
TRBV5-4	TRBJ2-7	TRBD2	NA	CASSLAGINEQYF	TGTGCCAGCAGCCTAGCGGGAATAAACGAGCAGTACTTC
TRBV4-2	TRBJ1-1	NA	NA	CASSQLHRSNTEAFF	TGTGCCAGCAGCCAACTTCACAGGTCAAACACTGAAGCTTTCTTT
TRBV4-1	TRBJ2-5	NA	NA	CASSQAETQYF	TGCGCCAGCAGCCAAGCAGAGACCCAGTACTTC
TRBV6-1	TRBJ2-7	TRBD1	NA	CASSEATGSKQYF	TGTGCCAGCAGTGAAGCGACAGGGAGCAAGCAGTACTTC
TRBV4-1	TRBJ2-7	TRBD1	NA	CASSQNTGGGSYEQYF	TGCGCCAGCAGCCAGAATACAGGGGGCGGCTCCTACGAGCAGTACTTC
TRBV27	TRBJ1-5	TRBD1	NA	CASSSTDRGLGQPQHF	TGTGCCAGCAGCTCTACCGACAGGGGGCTAGGTCAGCCCCAGCATTTT
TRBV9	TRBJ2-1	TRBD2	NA	CASGPAGATASYNEQFF	TGTGCCAGCGGCCCAGCGGGAGCGACCGCTTCCTACAATGAGCAGTTCTTC
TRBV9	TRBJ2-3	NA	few	CASSVAGSTDTQYF	TGTGCCAGCAGCGTAGCAGGGAGCACAGATACGCAGTATTTT
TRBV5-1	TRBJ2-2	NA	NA	CASRSGQYTGELFF	TGCGCCAGCAGAAGCGGACAGTACACCGGGGAGCTGTTTTTT
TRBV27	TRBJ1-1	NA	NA	CASSPSGGPNEAFF	TGTGCCAGCAGTCCCTCGGGGGGGCCGAACGAAGCTTTCTTT
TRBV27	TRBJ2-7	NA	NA	CASSLSNLAVEQYF	TGTGCCAGCAGTTTATCGAATTTAGCTGTCGAGCAGTACTTC
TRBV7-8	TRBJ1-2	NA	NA	CASSLTRYGYTF	TGTGCCAGCAGCTTAACTCGCTATGGCTACACCTTC
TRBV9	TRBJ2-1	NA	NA	CASSVGRATGYEQFF	TGTGCCAGCAGCGTAGGTCGCGCAACAGGCTATGAGCAGTTCTTC
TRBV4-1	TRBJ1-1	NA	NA	CASSQPLMGEAFF	TGCGCCAGCAGCCAGCCCCTCATGGGCGAAGCTTTCTTT
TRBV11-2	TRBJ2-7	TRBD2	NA	CASSLGAGGDEQYF	TGTGCCAGCAGCTTAGGCGCGGGAGGGGACGAGCAGTACTTC
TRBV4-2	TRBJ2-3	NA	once	CASSQDMRPGNTDTQYF	TGTGCCAGCAGCCAAGATATGAGACCTGGTAACACAGATACGCAGTATTTT
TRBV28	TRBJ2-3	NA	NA	CASRKGGDTQYF	TGTGCCAGCAGGAAGGGGGGTGATACGCAGTATTTT
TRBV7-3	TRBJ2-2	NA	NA	CASSGGWSPPRDTGELFF	TGTGCCAGCAGTGGAGGTTGGAGCCCTCCCCGGGACACCGGGGAGCTGTTTTTT
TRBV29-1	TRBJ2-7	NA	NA	CSVEVVDSYEQYF	TGCAGCGTCGAGGTGGTAGACTCCTACGAGCAGTACTTC
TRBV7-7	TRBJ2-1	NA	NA	CASSLGGPYNEQFF	TGTGCCAGCAGCTTAGGAGGGCCCTACAATGAGCAGTTCTTC
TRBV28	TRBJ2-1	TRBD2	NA	CASSFPGGVSYNEQFF	TGTGCCAGCAGTTTCCCCGGGGGGGTCTCCTACAATGAGCAGTTCTTC
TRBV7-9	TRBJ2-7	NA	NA	CASSGYEQYF	TGTGCCAGCAGTGGGTACGAGCAGTACTTC
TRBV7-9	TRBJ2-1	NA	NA	CASSLQAGSNEQFF	TGTGCCAGCAGCTTACAGGCAGGGAGCAATGAGCAGTTCTTC
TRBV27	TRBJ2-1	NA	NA	CASSPLGVRDYNEQFF	TGTGCCAGCAGTCCCCTCGGGGTGCGGGACTACAATGAGCAGTTCTTC
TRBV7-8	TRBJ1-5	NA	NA	CASSPTITGTLSNQPQHF	TGTGCCAGCAGCCCTACTATAACCGGGACACTTAGCAATCAGCCCCAGCATTTT
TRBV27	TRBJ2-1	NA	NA	CASSFAGVGGHEQFF	TGTGCCAGCAGTTTCGCGGGAGTGGGGGGCCATGAGCAGTTCTTC
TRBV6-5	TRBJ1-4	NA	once	CASSPNGATNEKLFF	TGTGCCAGCAGTCCCAACGGTGCAACTAATGAAAAACTGTTTTTT
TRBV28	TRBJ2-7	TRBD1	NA	CASSQGAGGEQYF	TGTGCCAGCAGTCAGGGGGCCGGGGGCGAGCAGTACTTC
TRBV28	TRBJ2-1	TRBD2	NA	CASSLLLAGVYNEQFF	TGTGCCAGCAGTTTACTGCTAGCGGGAGTCTACAATGAGCAGTTCTTC
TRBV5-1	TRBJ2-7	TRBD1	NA	CASSAGPGQGAQGYEQYF	TGCGCCAGCAGCGCCGGACCGGGACAGGGGGCGCAAGGCTACGAGCAGTACTTC
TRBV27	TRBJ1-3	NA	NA	CASRRTRSGGPSSGNTIYF	TGTGCCAGCAGAAGGACGCGAAGCGGGGGGCCCTCCTCTGGAAACACCATATATTTT
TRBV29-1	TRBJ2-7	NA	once	CSTAGQSSSSDEQYF	TGCTCCACCGCGGGGCAGTCCTCTAGTTCGGACGAGCAGTACTTC
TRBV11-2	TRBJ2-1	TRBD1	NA	CASRPGAGTGAYNEQFF	TGTGCCAGCAGACCTGGCGCCGGGACAGGGGCTTACAATGAGCAGTTCTTC
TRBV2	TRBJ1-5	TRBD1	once	CASRGGQGVEPQHF	TGTGCCAGCAGGGGGGGACAGGGGGTAGAGCCCCAGCATTTT